These 10 T cell receptor beta chains originate from one sample sequenced in a study of T cell clonality in common variable immunodeficiency. Study observations and caveats: Common variable immunodeficiency TCR beta sequences reportedly had fewer deletions and N-nucleotide insertions.

Generated by immunoSEQ multiplex PCR, the TCRdb table keeps only in-frame clones and is missing some. The sample includes under 25,000 clones, none of them occurring once. These TCRs are of unknown antigen specificity. The sequenced sample was peripheral blood mononuclear cells. The receptors here all came from a human donor with common variable immunodeficiency.

Comments on this clone: The observed sequence ends 3 residues before the CDR3 terminus, with the missing tail filled in from the germline J gene. The V gene is TRBV2, the J gene TRBJ2-3, with 10 nucleotides matching TRBD1. V lost 10 bases and J lost 6; bases outside the gene matches: 7. Germline CDR1 SNHLY, CDR2 FYNNEI. The CDR3 extends over 13 amino acids. The CDR3 bases that were read are TGTGCCAACGACAGGGGGCGGGGGGATACG. Encoded protein: CANDRGRGDT. From start to end, the CDR3 is CANDRGRGDTQYF.

As to this clone: The sequenced fragment ends 3 residues before the CDR3 boundary, so the rest is inferred from the germline J gene. The gene calls are TRBV30 and TRBJ1-2, with D possibly matching TRBD1 (5 bases). Germline V lookup: CDR1 GTSNPN, CDR2 SVGIG (reference sequence). Deletions cut 1 base from V and 1 base from J, with 16 bases between. This CDR3 is 16 amino acids long. The part of the CDR3 DNA that was read is TGTGCCTGGAGTGAATCCCACAGGATAATTAACTATGGC. Amino acids: CAWSESHRIINYG. The CDR3 reads in full as CAWSESHRIINYGYTF.

The sequenced part of the CDR3 DNA is TGTGCCAGTAGTTCGCCGGGACAGGGAACAGATACG. Translation: CASSSPGQGTDT. The whole CDR3 is CASSSPGQGTDTQYF. The J gene is TRBJ2-3, the V gene TRBV19, with 9 bases that match TRBD1. The read stops 3 residues short of the end of the CDR3; the missing end is completed from the germline J gene. Per germline, CDR1 LNHDA and CDR2 SQIVND (reference sequence). With 5 bases clipped from V and 3 bases from J, the junction kept 6 bases outside the gene matches. CDR3 size: 15 residues.

This clone was observed at least ten times. With the read ending 3 residues before the CDR3 end, the germline J gene is used to fill in that end. The chain is built from TRBV5-8 and TRBJ2-1, with 11 positions matching TRBD2. The length of the CDR3 is 15 residues. CDR1 is SGHTS, CDR2 YDEGEE, per germline. J was trimmed by 4 bases and V by 4 bases; bases with no gene match: 4. The covered CDR3 bases are TGTGCCAGCAGCGAACGGACTAGCGGGTACAATGAG. This gives the protein CASSERTSGYNE. The complete CDR3 protein is CASSERTSGYNEQFF.

As concerns this clone: From the germline J gene comes the end of the CDR3, since the read stops 3 residues before it. The chain carries TRBV6-2 or TRBV6-3 and TRBJ1-2; 7 bases match TRBD1. The CDR3 contains 13 residues. Germline V gene data show CDR1 as MNHEY and CDR2 as SVGEGT. V lost 6 bases, J lost 6 bases, and 7 bases stayed unmatched. This CDR3 reads CASRIQGKDGYTF. The sequenced CDR3 bases are TGTGCCAGCAGAATACAGGGGAAGGATGGC.

With regard to this clone: With the read ending 3 residues before the CDR3 end, the germline J gene is used to fill in that end. V usage is TRBV6-2 or TRBV6-3 and J usage is TRBJ2-7, with a possible D match to TRBD2 (5 bases). With 5 bases removed from V and 1 base from J, the gap between germline ends came to 12 bases. The length of the CDR3 is 14 residues. Germline V gene lookup returns CDR1 MNHEY and CDR2 SVGEGT. The CDR3 loop reads CASSQLGGSYEQYF. Incomplete CDR3 DNA: TGTGCCAGCAGTCAACTAGGCGGTTCCTACGAG.

In the case of this clone: The read halts 3 residues ahead of the CDR3 end, with the missing end drawn from the germline J gene. J is TRBJ2-5 and V is TRBV7-8; the D gene is possibly TRBD2 (5 bases). V shed 5 bases and J shed 7 bases, with 23 bases lying between them. CDR3 length equals 16 residues. Per germline, CDR1 SGHVS and CDR2 FQNEAQ. The DNA read from the CDR3 is TGTGCCAGCAGCCAGGTCGCGACTACCGCCCTGGGGACC. Its translation: CASSQVATTALGT. The entire CDR3 sequence reads CASSQVATTALGTQYF.

This clone was recorded a few times. Sequencing ends 3 residues short of the CDR3 end; the germline J gene provides the rest. The chain uses TRBV7-8 and TRBJ1-1; TRBD1 is a possible D gene (5 bases). This CDR3 contains 14 residues. Germline assignment: CDR1 SGHVS and CDR2 FQNEAQ. Trimming pared 5 bases from V and 6 bases from J, leaving 16 bases between. Partial CDR3 DNA: TGTGCCAGCAGCGGGGGGGACGGCGGGGCTGAA. It yields the protein CASSGGDGGAE. The whole CDR3 reads CASSGGDGGAEAFF.

This clone has at least ten counts. The read gets to within 3 residues of the CDR3 end, and the germline J gene fills in the rest. The rearrangement joins TRBV5-6 to TRBJ1-5; D unclear. From germline, CDR1 is SGHDT and CDR2 YYEEEE. The V end was cut by 1 base, the J end by 2 bases, with 4 bases between. The CDR3 sequence is 13 residues long. The CDR3 protein is CASSLLGNQPQHF. The part of the CDR3 DNA that was read is TGTGCCAGCAGCTTGCTAGGCAATCAGCCC. Variable domain in full (rest from reference TRBV5-6 and TRBJ1-5): DAGVTQSPTHLIKTRGQQVTLRCSPKSGHDTVSWYQQALGQGPQFIFQYYEEEERQRGNFPDRFSGHQFPNYSSELNVNALLLGDSALYLCASSLLGNQPQHFGDGTRLSIL.

Details on this clone: The read gets to within 3 residues of the CDR3 end, and the germline J gene fills in the rest. V and J are TRBV7-2 and TRBJ2-1, with D possibly TRBD2 on 6 matching bases. The CDR3 is 13 residues long. Germline loops: CDR1 SGHTA, CDR2 FQGNSA. V was pared by 2 bases and J by 9 bases, with 11 bases between. The CDR3 loop is CASSLSRRGEQFF. The covered CDR3 bases are TGTGCCAGCAGCTTATCCCGGCGGGGTGAG.